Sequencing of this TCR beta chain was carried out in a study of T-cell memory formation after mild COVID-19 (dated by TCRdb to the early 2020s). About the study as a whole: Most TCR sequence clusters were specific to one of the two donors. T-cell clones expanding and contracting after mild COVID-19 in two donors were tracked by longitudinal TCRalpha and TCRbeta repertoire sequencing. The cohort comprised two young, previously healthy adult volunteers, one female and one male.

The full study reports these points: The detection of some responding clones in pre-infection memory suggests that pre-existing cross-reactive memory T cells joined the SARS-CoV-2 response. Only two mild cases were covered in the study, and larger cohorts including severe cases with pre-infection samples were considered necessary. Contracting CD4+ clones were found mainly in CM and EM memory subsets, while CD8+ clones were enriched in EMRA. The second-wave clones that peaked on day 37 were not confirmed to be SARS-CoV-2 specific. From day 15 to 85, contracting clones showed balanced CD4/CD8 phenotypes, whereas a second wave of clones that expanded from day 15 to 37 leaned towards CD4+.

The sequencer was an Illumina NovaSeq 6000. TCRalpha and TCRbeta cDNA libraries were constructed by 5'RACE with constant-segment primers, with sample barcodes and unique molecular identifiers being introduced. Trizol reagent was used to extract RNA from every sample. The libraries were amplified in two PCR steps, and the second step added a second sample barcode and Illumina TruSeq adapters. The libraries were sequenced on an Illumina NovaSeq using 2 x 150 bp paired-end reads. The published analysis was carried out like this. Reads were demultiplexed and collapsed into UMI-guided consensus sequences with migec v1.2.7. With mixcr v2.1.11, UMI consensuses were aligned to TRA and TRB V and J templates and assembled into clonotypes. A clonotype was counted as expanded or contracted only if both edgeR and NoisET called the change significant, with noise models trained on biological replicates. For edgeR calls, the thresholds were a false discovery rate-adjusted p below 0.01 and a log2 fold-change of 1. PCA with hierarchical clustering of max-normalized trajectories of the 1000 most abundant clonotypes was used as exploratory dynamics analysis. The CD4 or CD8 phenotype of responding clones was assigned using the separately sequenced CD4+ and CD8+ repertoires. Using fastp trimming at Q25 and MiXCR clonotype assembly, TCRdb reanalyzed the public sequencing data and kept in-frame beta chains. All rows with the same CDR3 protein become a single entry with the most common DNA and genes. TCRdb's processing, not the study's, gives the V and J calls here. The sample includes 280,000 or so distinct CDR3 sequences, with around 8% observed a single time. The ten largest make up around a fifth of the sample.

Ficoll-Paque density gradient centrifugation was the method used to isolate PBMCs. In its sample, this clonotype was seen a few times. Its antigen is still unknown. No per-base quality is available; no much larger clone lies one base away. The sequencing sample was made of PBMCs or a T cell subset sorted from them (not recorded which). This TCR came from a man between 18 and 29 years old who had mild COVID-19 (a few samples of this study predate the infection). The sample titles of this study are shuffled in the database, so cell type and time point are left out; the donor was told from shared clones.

At the DNA level, the sequence is TGTGCCATCCAAGGACGGGAGGGTGAAAAACTGTTTTTT. It specifies CAIQGREGEKLFF. The chain is assembled from TRBV10-3 and TRBJ1-4; the D gene remains uncertain. The germline V gene encodes CDR1 ENHRY and CDR2 SYGVKD. Reading from cysteine to phenylalanine, the CDR3 counts 13 amino acids. Only the CDR3 region is kept as DNA, spanning 39 bases read in frame from base 1. V and J lose 8 bases and 7 bases, and a span of 14 bases separates them.